A selection of T cell receptor beta chains follows, all from one sample in a study of blood T cell repertoires in COVID-19. The protocol was immunoSEQ multiplex PCR, while the TCRdb copy is restricted to in-frame clones and leaves out a portion. In the table there are a few hundred thousand clones, about 92% of which are singletons. The source material was PBMCs or T cells enriched from blood (not recorded which). The receptors were sampled from a woman under 40 who had recovered from COVID-19. Both conserved end residues are part of each CDR3. The D gene is left open where the match is weak. Not every row has a clone size; where given, it reads once, few, many or a size class.

TRBV3-1/TRBV3-2	.	TRBJ2-7	.	TGTGCCAGCAGCCAGGGACTGACCTACGAGCAGTACTTC	CASSQGLTYEQYF
TRBV9	.	TRBJ2-7	.	TGTGCCAGCAGCGTAGGTGTGGGCAGCTCCTACGAGCAGTACTTC	CASSVGVGSSYEQYF
TRBV28	.	TRBJ1-2	once	TGTGCCAGCAGTTACAGGGACTATGGCTACACCTTC	CASSYRDYGYTF
TRBV7-9	TRBD1	TRBJ1-1	.	TGTGCCAGCAGCGCCCAGGGGGCTACGTCTGAAGCTTTCTTT	CASSAQGATSEAFF
TRBV27	.	TRBJ2-7	.	TGTGCCAGCAGTTTATCGGGAGCCGGACCCTACGAGCAGTACTTC	CASSLSGAGPYEQYF
TRBV5-8	.	TRBJ2-3	.	TGTGCCAGCAGCTTTGGAGGTATCACAGATACGCAGTATTTT	CASSFGGITDTQYF
TRBV27	TRBD1	TRBJ1-6	.	TGTGCCAGCAGACGGGACAGGGCGGATTCACCCCTCCACTTT	CASRRDRADSPLHF
TRBV6-6	TRBD1	TRBJ1-4	.	TGTGCCAGCGGGCGGACAGGGGCCGAAAAACTGTTTTTT	CASGRTGAEKLFF
TRBV28	.	TRBJ1-1	.	TGTGCCAGCAGTTTGGCGTATCAGGGTACTGAAGCTTTCTTT	CASSLAYQGTEAFF
TRBV7-9	.	TRBJ2-1	.	TGTGCCAGCAGCTCTGGGGCATACAATGAGCAGTTCTTC	CASSSGAYNEQFF
TRBV2	TRBD2	TRBJ2-1	.	TGTGCCAGCAGTGAAGCGACTAGCGCCCATGAGCAGTTCTTC	CASSEATSAHEQFF
TRBV30	TRBD1	TRBJ1-2	.	TGTGCCTACCGGCGACAGGGGAGTAACTATGGCTACACCTTC	CAYRRQGSNYGYTF
TRBV4-3	.	TRBJ2-6	.	TGCGCCAGCAGCCAAGATGTACGGGTGGGGGCCAACGTCCTGACTTTC	CASSQDVRVGANVLTF
TRBV28	TRBD1	TRBJ1-5	once	TGTGCCAGCCGTTTCATGACAGGGAGAGGTCAGCCCCAGCATTTT	CASRFMTGRGQPQHF
TRBV13	TRBD2	TRBJ2-1	once	TGTGCCAGCAGCTCCCCCCGGGAGCGGGGTAACTCCTACAATGAGCAGTTCTTC	CASSSPRERGNSYNEQFF
TRBV5-1	.	TRBJ2-3	.	TGCGCCAGCAGCTTGGTGGCGGGGACCACAGATACGCAGTATTTT	CASSLVAGTTDTQYF
TRBV7-8	TRBD1	TRBJ1-1	.	TGTGCCAGCAGTCTTGGGACAGGGCTGAACACTGAAGCTTTCTTT	CASSLGTGLNTEAFF
TRBV27	TRBD2	TRBJ2-2	.	TGTGCCAGCAGTAACTATGCGGGGGGGCGCGCGAACACCGGGGAGCTGTTTTTT	CASSNYAGGRANTGELFF
TRBV9	.	TRBJ2-1	.	TGTGCCAGCAGCGCCCAACTAGGGTACAATGAGCAGTTCTTC	CASSAQLGYNEQFF
TRBV18	.	TRBJ2-7	.	TGTGCCAGCTCACCATCGGGAGACCTTATCCAGCAGTACTTC	CASSPSGDLIQQYF
TRBV5-4	.	TRBJ2-2	.	TGTGCCAGCAGCTGGCCTCGGGGAACGGACACCGGGGAGCTGTTTTTT	CASSWPRGTDTGELFF